These 20 T cell receptor beta chains share one sample of origin, sequenced in a study of monozygotic twins with inflammatory bowel disease. One entry per CDR3 protein, without DNA, is what TCRdb gives after re-calling the 5' RACE reads. The sample's table shows fewer than 550,000 distinct CDR3 sequences. The specimen was blood. Receptor source: a human donor with ulcerative colitis or Crohn's disease, or a healthy co-twin of an affected twin (not recorded which).

CDR3 sequence: CASSAGGLNEQFF. The rearrangement uses TRBV9 and TRBJ2-1; TCRdb calls TRBD1, which cannot be checked without DNA. In germline, CDR1 is SGDLS, CDR2 YYNGEE. CDR3 length equals 13 residues.

The chain employs TRBV7-9 and TRBJ2-2; TCRdb selects TRBD2, and the lack of DNA leaves this call unchecked. The CDR3 has 16 amino acids. Germline loops: CDR1 SEHNR, CDR2 FQNEAQ (reference sequence). The CDR3 loop is CASSLAMGLNTGELFF.

This chain connects TRBV28 to TRBJ2-7. The CDR3 is 14 residues long. The germline gives CDR1 MDHEN, CDR2 SYDVKM. CDR3: CASSTAYRSYEQYF.

The chain employs TRBV7-2 and TRBJ2-7. Per germline, CDR1 SGHTA and CDR2 FQGNSA. The CDR3 length is 14 residues. The CDR3 spells CASRHSRNAYEQYF.

The gene calls are TRBV7-2 and TRBJ2-2. CDR1 is SGHTA, CDR2 FQGNSA, per germline. The CDR3 spans 14 residues. CDR3 sequence: CASSFSPSWGELFF.

This chain links TRBV6-5 with TRBJ2-1; TCRdb proposes TRBD2, but this gene call is untestable without DNA. The CDR3 is 14 amino acids. From germline, CDR1 is MNHEY and CDR2 SVGAGI. CDR3 in amino acids: CASSYSALNNEQFF.

The V call is TRBV20-1, the J call TRBJ2-3; TCRdb's D gene call, TRBD1, goes unchecked for lack of DNA. CDR3 length equals 14 residues. The germline V gene has CDR1 DFQATT and CDR2 SNEGSKA (reference sequence). CDR3: CSARDLGGGVTQYF.

The chain employs TRBV5-1 and TRBJ2-3; no DNA is available, so the TRBD2 call from TCRdb remains unchecked. The CDR3 is made up of 16 amino acids. The germline CDR1 and CDR2 sequences are SGHRS and YFSETQ. The CDR3 here is CASSAPLAVGVDTQYF.

The chain employs TRBV6-2 or TRBV6-3 and TRBJ2-1; as DNA is missing, the TRBD2 call by TCRdb cannot be tested. The CDR3 has 13 amino acids. CDR1 is MNHEY and CDR2 is SVGEGT in the germline V gene. CDR3: CASSYYGGGEQFF.

V gene TRBV5-1 combines with J gene TRBJ1-1; the TRBD1 assignment by TCRdb is unverifiable without DNA. The CDR3 contains 15 residues. In germline, CDR1 is SGHRS, CDR2 YFSETQ. The CDR3 loop reads CASSYDGQPNTEAFF.

J is TRBJ2-3 and V is TRBV25-1; the D gene TCRdb calls, TRBD1, cannot be checked with no DNA. This CDR3 comprises 16 residues. Germline assignment: CDR1 MGHDK and CDR2 SYGVNS. The CDR3 reads CASSIRDRKDTDTQYF.

The chain has TRBV24-1 and TRBJ2-1; TCRdb outputs TRBD1, but without DNA this stays unchecked. Germline lookup yields CDR1 KGHDR and CDR2 SFDVKD. This CDR3 is 12 amino acids long. This chain's CDR3 is CATSNRVDEQFF.

The rearrangement joins TRBV29-1 to TRBJ2-2; the D call from TCRdb, TRBD1, cannot be confirmed without DNA. Germline V gene data show CDR1 as SQVTM and CDR2 as ANQGSEA. This CDR3 is built from 12 residues. The CDR3 loop is CSGIRDTGELFF.

The CDR3 is CSAGPLLGRSYNEQFF. V gene TRBV20-1 combines with J gene TRBJ2-1; TCRdb gives TRBD2 as the D gene, but with no DNA this cannot be confirmed. The CDR3 covers 16 residues. Germline assignment: CDR1 DFQATT and CDR2 SNEGSKA (reference sequence).

This sequence joins TRBV10-3 and TRBJ2-3; TCRdb calls TRBD2, which cannot be checked without DNA. In germline, CDR1 is ENHRY, CDR2 SYGVKD. The CDR3 loop spans 16 amino acids. The CDR3 here is CAIRQWLVGSTDTQYF.

This chain links TRBV20-1 with TRBJ1-6; TCRdb's assignment of TRBD1 cannot be checked, as there is no DNA. The CDR3 length is 15 residues. Germline V gene lookup returns CDR1 DFQATT and CDR2 SNEGSKA (reference sequence). CDR3 residues: CSALPDRGRNSPLHF.

The chain joins TRBV30 to TRBJ2-7; the TCRdb call, TRBD1, lacks DNA for checking. CDR1 GTSNPN and CDR2 SVGIG come from the germline V gene (reference sequence). The CDR3 is made up of 15 amino acids. The CDR3 protein is CAWNGATGWGYEQYF.

The CDR3: CSASRTPLRETQYF. The chain recombines TRBV20-1 with TRBJ2-5. The CDR3 spans 14 residues. Germline V gene sequence: CDR1 DFQATT, CDR2 SNEGSKA (reference sequence).

The V and J genes are TRBV20-1 and TRBJ2-2; the D gene TCRdb calls, TRBD1, cannot be checked with no DNA. The CDR3 has 15 amino acids. CDR1 is DFQATT, CDR2 SNEGSKA, per germline (reference sequence). The CDR3 here is CSAIRQISSTGELFF.

The rearrangement links TRBV10-3 to TRBJ2-6; TCRdb lists TRBD1, though no DNA is available to test this call. CDR1 is ENHRY, CDR2 SYGVKD, per germline. The CDR3 contains 15 residues. CDR3: CTISGKGTGANVLTF.